This TCR beta chain was found in a study of monozygotic twins with inflammatory bowel disease. The CDR3 consists of 14 residues. CDR1 SGHTA and CDR2 FQGNSA come from the germline V gene. Every TCR library drew on about 3.5 ug of total RNA. TCRdb reprocessed the 5' RACE reads, keeping one entry per CDR3 protein, no DNA. This sample contains around 410,000 distinct CDR3 sequences. The sequenced sample was blood. This chain joins TRBV7-2 and TRBJ2-7; TCRdb indicates TRBD1, and absent DNA this call remains unverified. This sequence originates from a human donor with ulcerative colitis or Crohn's disease, or a healthy co-twin of an affected twin (not recorded which). CDR3: CASSLVGMTYEQYF.